Below, one T cell receptor (beta chain) is given with its context. No antigen is known for it. This entry is derived from a study of cytomegalovirus exposure and HLA in healthy donors. Study results and limitations: As was reported, the HLA-A and HLA-B alleles of most subjects were accurately predicted from TCR beta sequences.

The PCR was carried out with 60 Vbeta primers and 13 Jbeta primers. Sequenced by immunoSEQ multiplex PCR; TCRdb stores in-frame clones only, minus some. Of some 170,000 clones listed, roughly 70% are singletons. V was trimmed by 3 bases and J by 0 bases, leaving 8 bases between them. In germline, CDR1 is SEHNR, CDR2 FQNEAQ (reference sequence). The CDR3 spans 14 residues. What was sequenced was PBMCs. This chain connects TRBV7-9 to TRBJ1-1; D is unresolved. The sequence derives from a woman between 45 and 60 years old in good health and CMV-seropositive. In DNA form, the CDR3 reads TGTGCCAGCAGCTTCCCACAGTTGAACACTGAAGCTTTCTTT. This gives the protein CASSFPQLNTEAFF.